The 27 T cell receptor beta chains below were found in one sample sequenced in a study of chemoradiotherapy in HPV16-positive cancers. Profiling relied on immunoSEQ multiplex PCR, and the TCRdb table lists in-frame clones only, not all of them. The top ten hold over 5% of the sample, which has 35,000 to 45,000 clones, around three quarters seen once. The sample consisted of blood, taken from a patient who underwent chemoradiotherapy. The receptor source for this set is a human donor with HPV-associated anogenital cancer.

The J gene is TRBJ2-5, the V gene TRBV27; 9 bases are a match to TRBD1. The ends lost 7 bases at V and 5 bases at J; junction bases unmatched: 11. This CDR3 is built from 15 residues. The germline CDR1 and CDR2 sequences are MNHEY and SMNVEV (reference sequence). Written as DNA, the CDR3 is TGTGCCAGCAACCCCGGGGACAGGGTCAGGGAGACCCAGTACTTC. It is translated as CASNPGDRVRETQYF.

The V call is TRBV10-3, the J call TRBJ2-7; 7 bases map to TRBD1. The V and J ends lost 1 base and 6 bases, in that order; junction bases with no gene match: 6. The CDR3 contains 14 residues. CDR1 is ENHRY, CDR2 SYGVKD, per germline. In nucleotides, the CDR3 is TGTGCCATCAGTGAGTTTGAAGGGGGCGCCGAGCAGTACTTC. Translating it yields CAISEFEGGAEQYF.

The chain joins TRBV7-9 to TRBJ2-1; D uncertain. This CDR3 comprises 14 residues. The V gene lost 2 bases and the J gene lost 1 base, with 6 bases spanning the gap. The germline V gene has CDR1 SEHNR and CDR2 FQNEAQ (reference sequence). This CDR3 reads CASSLHSSYNEQFF. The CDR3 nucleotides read TGTGCCAGCAGCTTACACAGTTCCTACAATGAGCAGTTCTTC.

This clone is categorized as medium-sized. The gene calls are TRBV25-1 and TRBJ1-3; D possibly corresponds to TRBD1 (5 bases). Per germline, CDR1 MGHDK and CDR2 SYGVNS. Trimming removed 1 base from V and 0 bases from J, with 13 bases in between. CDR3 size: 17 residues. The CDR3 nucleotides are TGTGCCAGCAGTGAATCTCGGGGGAAGGGCTCTGGAAACACCATATATTTT. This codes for CASSESRGKGSGNTIYF.

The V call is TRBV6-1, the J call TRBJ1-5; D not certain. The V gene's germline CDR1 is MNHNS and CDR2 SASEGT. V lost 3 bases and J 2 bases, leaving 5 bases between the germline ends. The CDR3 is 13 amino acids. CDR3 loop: CASSDTRNQPQHF. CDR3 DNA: TGTGCCAGCAGTGACACCCGCAATCAGCCCCAGCATTTT.

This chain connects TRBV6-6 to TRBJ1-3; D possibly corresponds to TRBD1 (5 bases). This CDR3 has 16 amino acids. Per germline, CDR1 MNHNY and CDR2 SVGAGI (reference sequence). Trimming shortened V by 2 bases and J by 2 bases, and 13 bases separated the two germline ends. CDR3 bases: TGTGCCAGCAGTTACGAGTCTGGGGGAGCTGGAAACACCATATATTTT. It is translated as CASSYESGGAGNTIYF.

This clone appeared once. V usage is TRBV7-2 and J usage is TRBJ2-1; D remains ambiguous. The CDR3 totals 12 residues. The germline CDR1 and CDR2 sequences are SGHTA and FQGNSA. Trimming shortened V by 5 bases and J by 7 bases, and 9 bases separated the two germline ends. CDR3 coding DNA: TGTGCCAGCAGCCGTAGCCGGAATGAGCAGTTCTTC. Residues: CASSRSRNEQFF.

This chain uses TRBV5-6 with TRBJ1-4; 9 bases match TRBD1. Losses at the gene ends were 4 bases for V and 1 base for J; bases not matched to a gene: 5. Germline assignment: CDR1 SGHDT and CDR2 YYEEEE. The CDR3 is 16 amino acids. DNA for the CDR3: TGTGCCAGCAGCCTCGGGACAGGGCTAACTAATGAAAAACTGTTTTTT. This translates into CASSLGTGLTNEKLFF.

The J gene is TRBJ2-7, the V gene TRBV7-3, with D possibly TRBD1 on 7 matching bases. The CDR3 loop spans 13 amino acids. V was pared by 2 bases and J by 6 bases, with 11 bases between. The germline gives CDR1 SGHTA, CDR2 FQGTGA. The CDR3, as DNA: TGTGCCAGCAGCTTAGCGCAGGGGGGCGAGCAGTACTTC. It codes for CASSLAQGGEQYF.

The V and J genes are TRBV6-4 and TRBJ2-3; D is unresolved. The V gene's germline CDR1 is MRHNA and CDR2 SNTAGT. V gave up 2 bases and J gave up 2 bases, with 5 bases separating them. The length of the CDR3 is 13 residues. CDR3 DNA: TGTGCCAGCAGTGACAAATACACAGATACGCAGTATTTT. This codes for CASSDKYTDTQYF.

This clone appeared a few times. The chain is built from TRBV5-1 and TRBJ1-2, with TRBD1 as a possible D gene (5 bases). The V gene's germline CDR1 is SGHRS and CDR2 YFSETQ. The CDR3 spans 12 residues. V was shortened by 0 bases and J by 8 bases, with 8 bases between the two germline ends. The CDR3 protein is CASSLGRGGYTF. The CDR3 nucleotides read TGCGCCAGCAGCTTGGGGAGGGGCGGCTACACCTTC.

The CDR3, as DNA: TGCGCCAGCAGCCAAGAAATTAGCCGGGGGGCCGAGCAGTTCTTC. Its translation is CASSQEISRGAEQFF. The chain couples TRBV4-3 to TRBJ2-1, with TRBD2 as a possible D gene (7 bases). The CDR3 totals 15 residues. Germline V CDR1 and CDR2: LGHNA, YSLEER. Trimming shortened V by 0 bases and J by 10 bases, and 16 bases separated the two germline ends.

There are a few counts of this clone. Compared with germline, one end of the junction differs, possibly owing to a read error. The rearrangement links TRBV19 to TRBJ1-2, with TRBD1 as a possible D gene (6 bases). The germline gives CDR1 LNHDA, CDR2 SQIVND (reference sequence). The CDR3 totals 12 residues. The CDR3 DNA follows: TGTGCAAGTAGCTCAGGGGTCTATGGCTACACCTTC. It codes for CASSSGVYGYTF. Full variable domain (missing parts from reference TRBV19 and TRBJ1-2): DGGITQSPKYLFRKEGQNVTLSCEQNLNHDAMYWYRQDPGQGLRLIYYSQIVNDFQKGDIAEGYSVSREKKESFPLTVTSAQKNPTAFYLCASSSGVYGYTFGSGTRLTVV.

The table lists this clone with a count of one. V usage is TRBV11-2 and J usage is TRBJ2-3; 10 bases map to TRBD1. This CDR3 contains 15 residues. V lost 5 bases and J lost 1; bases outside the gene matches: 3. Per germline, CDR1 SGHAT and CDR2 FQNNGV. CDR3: CASSLGTGGTDTQYF. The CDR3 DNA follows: TGTGCCAGCAGCCTGGGGACAGGGGGCACAGATACGCAGTATTTT.

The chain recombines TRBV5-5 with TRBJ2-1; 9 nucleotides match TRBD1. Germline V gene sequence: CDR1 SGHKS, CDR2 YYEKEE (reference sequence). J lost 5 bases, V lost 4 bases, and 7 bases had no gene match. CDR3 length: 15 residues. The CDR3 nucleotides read TGTGCCAGCAGCCCGGGACAGGGAATCGACAATGAGCAGTTCTTC. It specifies CASSPGQGIDNEQFF.

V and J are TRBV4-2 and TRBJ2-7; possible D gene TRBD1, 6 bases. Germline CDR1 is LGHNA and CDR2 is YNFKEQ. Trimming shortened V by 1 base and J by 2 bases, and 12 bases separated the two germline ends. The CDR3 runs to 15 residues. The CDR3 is CASSQVVGQTYEQYF. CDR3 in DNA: TGTGCCAGCAGCCAAGTCGTAGGACAGACCTACGAGCAGTACTTC.

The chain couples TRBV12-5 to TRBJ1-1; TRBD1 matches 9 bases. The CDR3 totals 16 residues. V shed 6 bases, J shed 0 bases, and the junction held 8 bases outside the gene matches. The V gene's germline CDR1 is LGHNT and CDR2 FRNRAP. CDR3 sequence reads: CASGLRDRALNTEAFF. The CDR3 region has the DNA TGTGCTAGTGGCCTCCGGGACAGGGCATTGAACACTGAAGCTTTCTTT. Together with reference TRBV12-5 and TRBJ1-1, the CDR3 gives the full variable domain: DARVTQTPRHKVTEMGQEVTMRCQPILGHNTVFWYRQTMMQGLELLAYFRNRAPLDDSGMPKDRFSAEMPDATLATLKIQPSEPRDSAVYFCASGLRDRALNTEAFFGQGTRLTVV.

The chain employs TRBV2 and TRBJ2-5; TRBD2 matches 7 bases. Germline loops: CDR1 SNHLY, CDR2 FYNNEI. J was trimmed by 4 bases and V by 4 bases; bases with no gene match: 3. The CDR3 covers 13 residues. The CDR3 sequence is CASSGLAPETQYF. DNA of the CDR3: TGTGCCAGCAGTGGACTAGCTCCAGAGACCCAGTACTTC.

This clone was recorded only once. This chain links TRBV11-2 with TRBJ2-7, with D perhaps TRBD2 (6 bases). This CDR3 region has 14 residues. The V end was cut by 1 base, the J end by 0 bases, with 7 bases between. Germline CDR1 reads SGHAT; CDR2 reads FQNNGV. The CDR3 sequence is CASSLGGTSYEQYF. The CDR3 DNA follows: TGTGCCAGCAGCTTAGGCGGGACCTCCTACGAGCAGTACTTC.

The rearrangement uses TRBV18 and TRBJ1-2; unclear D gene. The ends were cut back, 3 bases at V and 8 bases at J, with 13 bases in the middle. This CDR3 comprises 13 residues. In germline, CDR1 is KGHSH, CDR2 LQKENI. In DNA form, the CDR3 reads TGTGCCAGCTCACCGGAGAGGGAGGTCGGCTACACCTTC. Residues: CASSPEREVGYTF.

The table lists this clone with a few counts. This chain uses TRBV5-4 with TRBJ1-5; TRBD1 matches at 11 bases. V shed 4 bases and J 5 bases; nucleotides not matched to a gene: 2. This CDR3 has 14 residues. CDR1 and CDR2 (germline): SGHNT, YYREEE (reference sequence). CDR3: CASSPGQGDQPQHF. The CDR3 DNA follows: TGTGCCAGCAGCCCGGGACAGGGGGATCAGCCCCAGCATTTT.

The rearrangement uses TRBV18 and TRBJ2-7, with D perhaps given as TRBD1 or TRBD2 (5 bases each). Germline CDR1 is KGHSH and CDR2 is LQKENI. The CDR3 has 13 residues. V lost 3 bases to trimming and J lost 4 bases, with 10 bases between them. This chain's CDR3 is CASSPRDLYEQYF. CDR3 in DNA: TGTGCCAGCTCACCCCGGGACCTTTACGAGCAGTACTTC.

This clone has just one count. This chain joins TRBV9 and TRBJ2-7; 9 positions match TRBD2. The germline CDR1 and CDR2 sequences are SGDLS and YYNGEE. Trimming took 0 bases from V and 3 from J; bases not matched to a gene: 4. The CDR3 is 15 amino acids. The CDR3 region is CASSVEGGGVYEQYF. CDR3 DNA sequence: TGTGCCAGCAGCGTAGAGGGCGGGGGGGTCTACGAGCAGTACTTC. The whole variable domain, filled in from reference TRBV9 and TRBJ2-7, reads DSGVTQTPKHLITATGQRVTLRCSPRSGDLSVYWYQQSLDQGLQFLIQYYNGEERAKGNILERFSAQQFPDLHSELNLSSLELGDSALYFCASSVEGGGVYEQYFGPGTRLTVT.

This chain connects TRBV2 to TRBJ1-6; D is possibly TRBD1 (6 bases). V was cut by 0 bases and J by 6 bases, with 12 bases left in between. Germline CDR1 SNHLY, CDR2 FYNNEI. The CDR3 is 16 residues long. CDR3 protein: CASSEARGLGNSPLHF. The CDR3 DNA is TGTGCCAGCAGTGAAGCCCGGGGGCTAGGTAATTCACCCCTCCACTTT.

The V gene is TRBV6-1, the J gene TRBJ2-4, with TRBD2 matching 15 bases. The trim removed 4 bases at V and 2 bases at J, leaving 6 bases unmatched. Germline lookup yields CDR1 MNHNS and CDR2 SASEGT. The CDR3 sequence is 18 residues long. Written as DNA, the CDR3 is TGTGCCAGCAGTGCTAACGGACTAGCGGGGGGGCCCAAAAACATTCAGTACTTC. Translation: CASSANGLAGGPKNIQYF.

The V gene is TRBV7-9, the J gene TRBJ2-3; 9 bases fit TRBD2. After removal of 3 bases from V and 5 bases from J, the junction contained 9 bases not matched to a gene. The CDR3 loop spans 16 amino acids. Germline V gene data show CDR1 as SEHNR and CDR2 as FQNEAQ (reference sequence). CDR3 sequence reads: CASSFSRGGARDTQYF. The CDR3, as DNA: TGTGCCAGCAGCTTTTCCCGCGGGGGGGCCAGAGATACGCAGTATTTT. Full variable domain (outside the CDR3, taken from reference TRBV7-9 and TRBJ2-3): DTGVSQNPRHKITKRGQNVTFRCDPISEHNRLYWYRQTLGQGPEFLTYFQNEAQLEKSRLLSDRFSAERPKGSFSTLEIQRTEQGDSAMYLCASSFSRGGARDTQYFGPGTRLTVL.

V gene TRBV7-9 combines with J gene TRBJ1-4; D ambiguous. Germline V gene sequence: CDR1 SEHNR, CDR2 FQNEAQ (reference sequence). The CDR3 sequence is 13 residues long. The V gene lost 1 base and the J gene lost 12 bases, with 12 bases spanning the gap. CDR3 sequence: CASSLVGLNELFF. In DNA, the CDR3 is TGTGCCAGCAGCTTAGTAGGGCTGAACGAACTGTTTTTT.